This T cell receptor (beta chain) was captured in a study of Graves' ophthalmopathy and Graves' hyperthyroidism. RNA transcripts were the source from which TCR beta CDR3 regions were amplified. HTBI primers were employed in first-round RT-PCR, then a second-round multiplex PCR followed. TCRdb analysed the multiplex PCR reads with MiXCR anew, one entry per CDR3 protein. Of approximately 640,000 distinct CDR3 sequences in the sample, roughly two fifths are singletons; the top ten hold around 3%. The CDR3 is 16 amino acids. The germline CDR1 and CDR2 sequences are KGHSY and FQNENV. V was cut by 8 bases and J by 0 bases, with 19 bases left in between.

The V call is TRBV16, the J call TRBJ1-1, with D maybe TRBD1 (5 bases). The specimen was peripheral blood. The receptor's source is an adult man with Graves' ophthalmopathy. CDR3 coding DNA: TGTGCCAGCTCACCAGGGCAGGCCCTCATGAACACTGAAGCTTTCTTT. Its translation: CASSPGQALMNTEAFF.